This T cell receptor (beta chain) was retrieved from a study of shared clonotypes between healthy human individuals (dated by TCRdb to the early 2020s). Some background on the complete study: A few men and a couple of women, aged 18 to 49 years, made up the cohort. For each donor, three plates each were used for CD4 naive and CD4 memory, two plates were used for CD8 naive, and one plate was used for CD8 memory. To estimate repertoire size and how much clonotypes are shared between individuals, the study performed deep sequencing of blood TCR repertoires from a handful of healthy adults. To increase sequencing depth and limit assay-specific biases, different laboratories used diverse techniques to prepare libraries and sequence TCR repertoires. Between about 0.9 and 8.9 billion PBMCs per donor were obtained by leukapheresis.

CD8 naive samples were obtained by positive selection for CCR7 among CD45RO-negative cells, yielding a CD45RA+CCR7+ population from which TemRA cells were excluded. The donors were healthy, HIV-negative adults who had no recently reported acute infections or vaccinations. Only Caucasian adults living in Nashville, Tennessee, USA were represented among the donors. Blood was collected by leukapheresis, and PBMCs were isolated by Ficoll-Histopaque density gradient centrifugation and then cryopreserved in liquid nitrogen vapor phase. Purity and quantity of every magnetically sorted T cell population were checked by analytical flow cytometry. Each sorted fraction had its genomic DNA isolated and then quantified by UV absorbance on a Nanodrop 2000c. General findings and caveats noted by the study authors: Sharing across four donors was observed for around 5% of naive CD4, 3% to 4% of naive CD8, 2.3% of memory CD4, and roughly 0.43% of memory CD8 clonotypes. Pairwise subsampling led to the expectation that sequencing depth would affect the degree of clonotype sharing among donors. Naive subsets generally had larger estimated clonotype richness than memory subsets. Even with the large sequencing depth, rarefaction of the sorted-subset datasets indicated that sequencing was incomplete. Only blood was sampled, and tissue TCR repertoires likely differ from those in blood. The small number of donors limited the genetic and exposure-history diversity represented. Higher generation probabilities were observed for clonotypes shared by all four sorted-subset donors than for non-shared clonotypes.

Sequences PRHDT (CDR1) and FYEKMQ (CDR2) are obtained from the germline V gene (reference sequence). Cut back by 2 bases and 10 bases, the V and J ends lie 15 bases apart. There are 14 amino acids in the CDR3, from cysteine to phenylalanine inclusive. Solely the CDR3 DNA is kept, with 42 bases framed from the first base. TCR CDR3 regions were amplified from genomic DNA by multiplex PCR using the deep immunoSEQ assay. Genomic DNA extracted from each cell subset was distributed evenly over all wells of several immunoSEQ 96-well plates, and each plate served as one replicate. For sorted subsets, approximately 0.2 ug of genomic DNA, equivalent to some 30,000 T cell genomes, went into each replicate PCR. The purified libraries were quantified using a Qubit 3.0 fluorometer, sized with a Bioanalyzer 2100, and then quantified again using the KAPA Library Quantification kit. A separate single-read 150-cycle Illumina NextSeq 550 flow cell was used to sequence each immunoSEQ 96-well plate. Under the source paper's analysis protocol: Because only junctional sequences without quality scores were contained in the immunoSEQ output, filtering matching that applied to full-length reads could not be performed. To assign V/J genes and CDR3, sequences were annotated against IMGT germline references using PyIR, a Python wrapper for IgBLAST v1.9. Reads with weak V/J assignments (E-value above 1e-6), missing CDR3, stop codons, out-of-frame junctions, or ambiguous translated residues were removed. V3J clonotypes were defined as sequences sharing the same inferred V gene, J gene, and CDR3 amino acid sequence. Percentage overlap between repertoires was calculated by dividing the number of shared unique clonotypes by the size of the smaller repertoire. RTK rarefaction, the Chao1 estimator, and Recon v2.1 estimates of unobserved clonotypes were used to assess repertoire richness. Generation probabilities for all TCRbeta clonotypes obtained by the gDNA method from a handful of donors were computed using OLGA. TCRdb took over this immuneACCESS table, retaining in-frame rearrangements with V and J assigned. Such tables are incomplete; in checked studies, under half of the missing clones stem from an unresolved V gene, and the remainder is unexplained. The D gene and trimming were derived from the DNA, and the V and J assignments and clone size from that table. A total of just over 2,000,000 clones appear in this sample, approximately 95% of them only once. The ten most abundant clones make up 0.85% to 1.3% of the sample.

Points on this clone: What this receptor recognizes is not known. Base quality data are lacking; no much larger clone is found one base away.

The rearranged chain carries TRBV13 and TRBJ2-1, and the D gene may be TRBD2, 5 bases matching. Sample: naive CD8+ T cells sorted from blood. The cell subset or site label, as the study defines it: CD45RA+CCR7+. This TCR was recovered from a young man in good health. The CDR3 has the sequence CASSLKGLPGEQFF. The DNA sequence is as follows: TGTGCCAGCAGCTTAAAAGGCCTCCCGGGGGAGCAGTTCTTC.